What follows are 22 T cell receptor beta chains derived from one specimen sequenced in a study of T cells in localized non-small cell lung cancer. TCRdb's table, derived via immunoSEQ multiplex PCR, lists solely in-frame clones and lacks some. Among 650 to 1,000 clones listed, 26% were seen once. This sample comprised lung tumor tissue, obtained before any cancer treatment. All receptors derive from a female donor over 55 with stage I squamous cell lung carcinoma.

The chain joins TRBV6-8 to TRBJ1-2, with D tentatively TRBD1 (5 bases). V was trimmed by 6 bases and J by 4 bases, leaving 12 bases between them. This CDR3 region has 13 residues. Germline V gene sequence: CDR1 MNHGY, CDR2 SAAAGT. This CDR3 reads CASRPDRGYGYTF. The CDR3 region has the DNA TGTGCCAGCAGGCCTGACAGAGGCTATGGCTACACCTTC.

The gene calls are TRBV28 and TRBJ1-4; 7 bases map to TRBD1. Germline-derived CDR1 and CDR2 are MDHEN and SYDVKM. The CDR3 spans 16 residues. V trimming: 6 bases; J trimming: 0 bases; junction bases outside the gene matches: 7. The CDR3 region has the DNA TGTGCCAGCAGCCCTCGACAGGGCGCAACTAATGAAAAACTGTTTTTT. Translated, it gives CASSPRQGATNEKLFF.

This clone is medium-sized. The chain is built from TRBV11-3 and TRBJ2-2; 10 bases align to TRBD1. CDR1 is SGHNT and CDR2 is YENEEA in the germline V gene. Trimming took 1 base from V and 1 from J; bases not matched to a gene: 0. The CDR3 runs to 16 residues. DNA of the CDR3: TGTGCCAGCAGCTTAGGGGACAGGGGGAACACCGGGGAGCTGTTTTTT. Residues: CASSLGDRGNTGELFF.

This clone has a handful of counts. V is TRBV18 and J is TRBJ2-1; D remains ambiguous. V was cut by 2 bases and J by 8 bases, with 16 bases left in between. Per the germline V gene, CDR1 is KGHSH and CDR2 is LQKENI. This CDR3 region has 15 residues. CDR3 sequence: CASSPGGTIVDEQFF. Written as DNA, the CDR3 is TGTGCCAGCTCACCAGGCGGCACCATCGTGGATGAGCAGTTCTTC.

This clone is large within its sample. This chain connects TRBV6-8 to TRBJ1-1, with a possible D match to TRBD1 (5 bases). This CDR3 is built from 15 residues. Germline V gene sequence: CDR1 MNHGY, CDR2 SAAAGT. The V gene lost 2 bases and the J gene lost 0 bases, with 10 bases spanning the gap. The CDR3 loop reads CASSYRRQMNTEAFF. DNA for the CDR3: TGTGCCAGCAGTTACCGTAGACAGATGAACACTGAAGCTTTCTTT.

The J gene is TRBJ1-2, the V gene TRBV7-6; the D gene is possibly TRBD1 (6 bases). The CDR3 is 16 amino acids. Trimming shortened V by 5 bases and J by 2 bases, and 18 bases separated the two germline ends. Germline CDR1 and CDR2: SGHVS and FNYEAQ. The CDR3 protein is CASSPRDRWTNYGYTF. CDR3 coding DNA: TGTGCCAGCAGCCCCCGAGACAGGTGGACGAACTATGGCTACACCTTC.

This clone occurred a few times. This rearrangement joins TRBV11-3 to TRBJ1-1; D is unresolved. V shed 4 bases and J shed 4 bases, with 13 bases lying between them. The CDR3 has 14 residues. Germline assignment: CDR1 SGHNT and CDR2 YENEEA. This CDR3 reads CASSYGSPSTEAFF. The CDR3 DNA reads as TGTGCCAGCAGCTATGGGAGCCCCTCCACTGAAGCTTTCTTT.

This clone was detected only a few times. This chain connects TRBV11-3 to TRBJ1-1, with TRBD1 matching over 8 bases. Germline V gene sequence: CDR1 SGHNT, CDR2 YENEEA. The V segment lost 6 bases and the J segment 4 bases; nucleotides outside the gene matches: 7. The CDR3 spans 14 residues. CDR3 region: CASRRQGLLTEAFF. CDR3 DNA: TGTGCCAGCAGAAGACAGGGGTTACTCACTGAAGCTTTCTTT.

This rearrangement joins TRBV29-1 to TRBJ1-6; 7 nucleotides match TRBD1. The CDR3 is 15 residues long. Germline V lookup: CDR1 SQVTM, CDR2 ANQGSEA. Trimming took 6 bases from V and 0 from J; bases not matched to a gene: 5. CDR3 sequence (DNA): TGCAGCGTAAAGACAGGGAACTCCTATAATTCACCCCTCCACTTT. This sequence encodes CSVKTGNSYNSPLHF.

CDR3 DNA: TGTGCCAGCAGCCGACCCGGTCCTTCCTATGGCTACACCTTC. Its translation: CASSRPGPSYGYTF. The chain carries TRBV25-1 and TRBJ1-2; D remains unclear. The CDR3 has 14 residues. Looked up from germline, CDR1 is MGHDK and CDR2 is SYGVNS. Deletions cut 6 bases from V and 4 bases from J, with 15 bases between.

The CDR3 is CSVVSGHNQPQHF. Written as DNA, the CDR3 is TGCAGCGTTGTGTCCGGGCACAATCAGCCCCAGCATTTT. The rearrangement uses TRBV29-1 and TRBJ1-5; D is unresolved. This CDR3 is built from 13 residues. V gave up 4 bases and J gave up 3 bases, with 10 bases separating them. Looked up from germline, CDR1 is SQVTM and CDR2 is ANQGSEA.

This chain joins TRBV11-3 and TRBJ2-5; D gene ambiguous. The CDR3 is 14 residues long. Trimming left V 5 bases short and J 2 bases short, with 12 bases between. Germline V gives CDR1 SGHNT, CDR2 YENEEA. The CDR3 DNA reads TGTGCCAGCAGCCAAGTTGGACCTCAAGAGACCCAGTACTTC. Translated, it gives CASSQVGPQETQYF.

V is TRBV5-1 and J is TRBJ2-7, with D possibly called TRBD1 or TRBD2 (5 bases each). This CDR3 has 14 amino acids. From germline, CDR1 is SGHRS and CDR2 YFSETQ. The V end was cut by 0 bases, the J end by 6 bases, with 13 bases between. CDR3: CASSLGQGRSEQYF. CDR3 sequence (DNA): TGCGCCAGCAGCTTGGGGCAGGGACGGAGCGAGCAGTACTTC.

This chain uses TRBV29-1 with TRBJ1-1; D might be TRBD1 (5 bases). CDR1 SQVTM and CDR2 ANQGSEA come from the germline V gene. V dropped 4 bases and J dropped 6 bases, with 21 bases sitting between them. The CDR3 has 15 amino acids. The chain's CDR3 is CSVVPYGMRGAEAFF. As DNA, the CDR3 is TGCAGCGTTGTACCATACGGGATGCGGGGGGCTGAAGCTTTCTTT.

This chain links TRBV11-3 with TRBJ1-6; 8 nucleotides align to TRBD1. Germline CDR1 and CDR2: SGHNT and YENEEA. Germline trimming cut 7 bases from V and 7 bases from J; bases unmatched to any gene: 18. CDR3 size: 18 residues. The CDR3: CASNPGQVESYGNSPLHF. CDR3 DNA sequence: TGTGCCAGCAACCCGGGACAGGTTGAGTCCTATGGGAATTCACCCCTCCACTTT.

A few counts support this clone. The chain links TRBV9 to TRBJ2-2, with D possibly TRBD2 on 5 matching bases. Per germline, CDR1 SGDLS and CDR2 YYNGEE. This CDR3 contains 16 residues. V lost 5 bases and J lost 6, with 20 bases in between. The CDR3 bases are TGTGCCAGCAGTGAAGTTGGTCTAGCCGTTGCCGGGGAGCTGTTTTTT. This gives the protein CASSEVGLAVAGELFF.

The rearrangement joins TRBV19 to TRBJ1-3, with 9 positions matching TRBD1. This CDR3 comprises 14 residues. Trimming took 7 bases from V and 4 from J; bases not matched to a gene: 5. Germline values: CDR1 LNHDA, CDR2 SQIVND (reference sequence). The CDR3 DNA is TGTGCCAGTACGACAGGGGGAAGCGGAAACACCATATATTTT. Translating gives CASTTGGSGNTIYF.

The chain employs TRBV12-1 and TRBJ1-2; TRBD1, the table's D call, lacks a check against the DNA. TRBV12-1 is reported as a pseudogene. The CDR3 is made up of 17 amino acids. The CDR3 reads CASSFAVRGRESYGYTF. The CDR3 region has the DNA TGTGCCAGCAGCTTTGCGGTTAGGGGGCGCGAGAGCTATGGCTACACCTTC.

The CDR3 loop is CASSSTGAYGYTF. The CDR3 nucleotides read TGTGCCAGCAGTTCCACCGGTGCCTATGGCTACACCTTC. This rearrangement joins TRBV6-8 to TRBJ1-2; D gene unclear. Germline V gene sequence: CDR1 MNHGY, CDR2 SAAAGT. This CDR3 contains 13 residues. V lost 4 bases and J 4 bases, leaving 10 bases between the germline ends.

By proportion, this clone is large (0.1 to 1%). The rearrangement joins TRBV6-8 to TRBJ1-1, with TRBD1 as a possible D gene (6 bases). Germline V CDR1 and CDR2: MNHGY, SAAAGT. There are 14 residues in the CDR3. Trimming removed 2 bases from V and 11 bases from J, with 18 bases in between. The CDR3: CASSYGEGVQYAFF. CDR3 DNA: TGTGCCAGCAGTTACGGGGAGGGGGTACAATACGCTTTCTTT.

This clone was observed a handful of times. The CDR3 nucleotides read TGTGCCAGCAGCGTACCCGGGGCCTTAGGGGGCTACACCTTC. This codes for CASSVPGALGGYTF. The rearrangement links TRBV9 to TRBJ1-2, with D maybe TRBD1 (5 bases). Germline V gene sequence: CDR1 SGDLS, CDR2 YYNGEE. This CDR3 region has 14 residues. Trimming shortened V by 1 base and J by 8 bases, and 15 bases separated the two germline ends.

The genes are TRBV11-3 and TRBJ1-4; no firm D call. CDR1 is SGHNT, CDR2 YENEEA, per germline. CDR3 length: 14 residues. Trimming shortened V by 7 bases and J by 8 bases, and 17 bases separated the two germline ends. The CDR3 DNA reads as TGTGCCAGCACCCGGCGGGCCAGCGACGAAAAACTGTTTTTT. This codes for CASTRRASDEKLFF.